The entry that follows covers one T cell receptor beta chain sequence. This clonotype was counted between two and nine times. The clone's antigen remains unknown. Nothing much larger sits one base from this clone, and base qualities are not available. TCR beta repertoires were profiled from peripheral blood of roughly 13 young patients with multiple sclerosis to demonstrate the VDJtools post-analysis software. The patients with multiple sclerosis were children and adolescents between about 6 and 16 years of age. To prepare the library, PCR was applied. Instrument used: Illumina HiSeq 2500. Unique molecular identifiers were incorporated into TCR beta cDNA libraries to reduce PCR and sequencing biases. Per 1 to 10 million input T cells, roughly 0.5 million cDNA molecules were obtained, such that each molecule approximated one T cell. The patient libraries were prepared and sequenced with the same protocol used for the earlier healthy control dataset. Within a given batch, samples were prepared together, multiplexed and sequenced on the same HiSeq lane. As for the original processing: MIGEC was used to process the raw barcoded reads, and molecular identifier groups with only a single read were discarded before consensus assembly and CDR3 extraction. VDJtools was used for post-analysis of the clonotype tables, and diversity was normalized by down-sampling every dataset to the size of the smallest sample. Repertoire overlap clustering matched CDR3 amino acid but not nucleotide sequences to correct batch-related cross-sample contamination. The public reads were run again by TCRdb, first through fastp at Q25 and then through MiXCR, and only productive beta chains were kept. Under each unique CDR3 protein, matching rows form one entry showing the most common genes and DNA. These V and J calls derive from TCRdb rather than the authors' analysis. This sample holds about 540,000 distinct CDR3 sequences; 30% to 40% were observed only once. The top ten clonotypes cover 6% of the sample.

This entry is derived from a study of post-analysis software for immune sequencing data (dated by TCRdb to about 2015). General notes on the study: The recorded disease courses included relapsing-remitting, secondary progressive and progressive-relapsing multiple sclerosis, and some patients had no subtype annotation. A subset of samples was prepared in parallel using single-end sample barcoding, then pooled and co-amplified after Illumina adapter ligation. The patient repertoires were set against about eleven previously published healthy control repertoires from donors whose ages ranged from about 6 to 26 years.

What the work shows at the level of the full study, not this receptor alone: Normalized Chao1 diversity was significantly lower in multiple sclerosis patients than controls, suggesting substantial peripheral T-cell clonal expansion. Strong co-clustering of samples prepared in the same batch was shown by direct clustering with F measure, prompting a batch-effect correction. The control group was slightly older than the multiple sclerosis patient group.

The sequence derives from a girl aged 2-17 years with multiple sclerosis. The sequenced sample consisted of blood.

The CDR3 corresponds to CASSSGLTGLRVQFF. The base sequence is TGTGCCAGCAGCTCGGGGCTGACTGGACTAAGGGTCCAGTTCTTC. The sequence joins TRBV7-2 to TRBJ2-1, with a tentative D gene TRBD2 over 6 matching bases. The junction shows trimming of 4 bases on V and 13 bases on J, plus 23 bases between the germline ends. The germline V gene specifies SGHTA as CDR1 and FQGNSA as CDR2. The CDR3 contains 15 residues, cysteine and phenylalanine counted. The CDR3 DNA has 45 bases and is translated from base 1. This CDR3, with the reference TRBV7-2 and TRBJ2-1 proteins standing in past its ends, gives the full variable domain GAGVSQSPSNKVTEKGKDVELRCDPISGHTALYWYRQSLGQGLEFLIYFQGNSAPDKSGLPSDRFSAERTGGSVSTLTIQRTQQEDSAVYLCASSSGLTGLRVQFFGPGTRLTVL.